This T cell receptor (beta chain) was captured by sequencing in a study of blood T cells in healthy people across ages. General study points: Across the age range, TCR beta diversity per million T cells fell in a roughly linear way.

Germline V gene lookup returns CDR1 SGHTA and CDR2 FQGNSA. Trimming removed 2 bases from V and 8 bases from J, with 13 bases in between. This CDR3 comprises 14 residues. This clonotype was counted a few times. Its antigen remains unknown. Primers used in a second PCR of roughly 6 to 12 cycles were a sample-barcoded 5' primer and a J-beta primer mix. The template-switch adaptor was a 5' adaptor with 12 random nucleotides. It tagged each cDNA molecule. Every individual sample yielded 2.5 million or more paired-end reads (each containing CDR3). TCRdb called the 5' RACE reads again in MiXCR, with one record for every CDR3 protein. The sample has 1,800,000 or so distinct CDR3 sequences; around 42% are singletons.

The TCR was taken from a human donor in good health. The sample consisted of blood. The genes are TRBV7-2 and TRBJ2-1; D is undetermined. The CDR3 nucleotides are TGTGCCAGCAGCTTAATGACACGGGTGGATGAGCAGTTCTTC. Amino acids: CASSLMTRVDEQFF.